This TCR beta chain was observed in a study of technical replicates of blood from a few donors. Libraries were prepared by immunoSEQ multiplex PCR; TCRdb keeps only in-frame clonotypes and omits some of them. The sample holds 54,000 or so clones, around 94% seen once. Unmatched junction bases numbered 14, after V lost 5 bases and J lost 2 bases. The length of the CDR3 is 17 residues. Germline lookup yields CDR1 SGHNT and CDR2 YYREEE (reference sequence). The chain links TRBV5-4 to TRBJ2-5; TRBD1 matches at 8 bases. The source is a human donor in good health. Input material: T cells isolated from PBMCs. The CDR3 DNA follows: TGTGCCAGCAGTCTGCTCGGGCAGGGGGCTTGGCAAGAGACCCAGTACTTC. It is translated as CASSLLGQGAWQETQYF.